The next 21 T cell receptor beta chains were all read from a single sample in a study of T cells in narcolepsy. Method: immunoSEQ multiplex PCR; TCRdb's copy keeps in-frame clones and lacks some. The sample lists tens of thousands of clones; around 83% were seen once. The sample comprised CD45RA- memory CD4+ T cells from PBMCs. The receptor source for this set is a human donor with narcolepsy.

This clone was counted a single time. This chain uses TRBV9 with TRBJ2-7; D remains unclear. The germline V gene has CDR1 SGDLS and CDR2 YYNGEE. V lost 0 bases and J lost 2, with 9 bases in between. The CDR3 consists of 14 residues. CDR3 bases: TGTGCCAGCAGCGTAGCAGCACAGCCCTACGAGCAGTACTTC. Translating it yields CASSVAAQPYEQYF. Drawing the rest from reference TRBV9 and TRBJ2-7, the complete variable domain is DSGVTQTPKHLITATGQRVTLRCSPRSGDLSVYWYQQSLDQGLQFLIQYYNGEERAKGNILERFSAQQFPDLHSELNLSSLELGDSALYFCASSVAAQPYEQYFGPGTRLTVT.

V gene TRBV30 combines with J gene TRBJ1-4; D not resolved. V was shortened by 5 bases and J by 7 bases, with 14 bases between the two germline ends. The CDR3 runs to 13 residues. Germline V gene sequence: CDR1 GTSNPN, CDR2 SVGIG (reference sequence). The CDR3 sequence: CAWDIGGGEKLFF. Here the CDR3 DNA reads TGTGCCTGGGATATAGGTGGCGGTGAAAAACTGTTTTTT.

The gene calls are TRBV19 and TRBJ2-3; maybe TRBD2 (5 bases). The CDR3 sequence is 15 residues long. Trimming removed 1 base at V and 4 bases at J, with 12 bases between. The germline CDR1 and CDR2 sequences are LNHDA and SQIVND (reference sequence). CDR3 coding DNA: TGTGCCAGTAGTATAGGGCCTAGCACGGCAGATACGCAGTATTTT. Amino acids: CASSIGPSTADTQYF.

About this clone: Other nucleotide sequences in the sample specify the same CDR3. The J gene is TRBJ2-1, the V gene TRBV5-1, with 9 bases that match TRBD2. The CDR3 covers 16 residues. Germline V gives CDR1 SGHRS, CDR2 YFSETQ. Germline trimming cut 0 bases from V and 10 bases from J; bases unmatched to any gene: 11. The CDR3 DNA follows: TGCGCCAGCAGCTTGGCCGAGGCTAGCGGGGTCAACGAGCAGTTCTTC. Its protein product is CASSLAEASGVNEQFF.

A few counts support this clone. The J gene is TRBJ1-1, the V gene TRBV19; 8 bases are a match to TRBD1. This CDR3 region has 13 residues. Germline CDR1 LNHDA, CDR2 SQIVND (reference sequence). With V trimmed by 5 bases and J by 6 bases, 5 bases remained unmatched. The DNA for the CDR3 is TGTGCCAGTAGTGCCCCGGGACAGGCTGAAGCTTTCTTT. Its translation is CASSAPGQAEAFF.

The chain has TRBV7-6 and TRBJ1-3; TRBD1 agrees at 7 bases. Per the germline V gene, CDR1 is SGHVS and CDR2 is FNYEAQ. This CDR3 region has 16 residues. Trimming removed 5 bases from V and 1 base from J; junction bases left unmatched: 8. The CDR3 sequence: CASSLRQGRSGNTIYF. CDR3 DNA: TGTGCCAGCAGCCTCAGACAGGGACGGTCTGGAAACACCATATATTTT.

The chain uses TRBV28 and TRBJ2-1; 9 positions match TRBD2. There are 16 residues in the CDR3. From germline, CDR1 is MDHEN and CDR2 SYDVKM. V gave up 3 bases and J gave up 4 bases; unmatched junction bases: 7. The chain's CDR3 is CASSFSSGRPYNEQFF. The CDR3, as DNA: TGTGCCAGCAGTTTTTCCAGCGGGAGGCCATACAATGAGCAGTTCTTC.

V gene TRBV27 combines with J gene TRBJ1-4; the match to TRBD1 covers 8 bases. Trimming cost V 5 bases and J 8 bases; bases outside gene matches: 7. Per germline, CDR1 MNHEY and CDR2 SMNVEV (reference sequence). CDR3 length: 14 residues. The CDR3 sequence: CASSPGQGREKLFF. In DNA form, the CDR3 reads TGTGCCAGCAGTCCCGGACAGGGACGGGAAAAACTGTTTTTT.

The V and J genes are TRBV30 and TRBJ2-5, with D tentatively TRBD2 (5 bases). Looked up from germline, CDR1 is GTSNPN and CDR2 is SVGIG (reference sequence). Trimming took 0 bases from V and 5 from J, leaving 10 bases between them. The CDR3 is 13 residues long. The CDR3 sequence: CAWSVTSPETQYF. The CDR3 nucleotides read TGTGCCTGGAGTGTAACTAGTCCCGAGACCCAGTACTTC.

Sample share makes this clone large (0.1 to 1%). This chain connects TRBV10-3 to TRBJ1-5, with a possible D match to TRBD1 (6 bases). V lost 4 bases to trimming and J lost 3 bases, with 13 bases between them. Germline loops: CDR1 ENHRY, CDR2 SYGVKD. The CDR3 runs 15 residues. CDR3 nucleotides: TGTGCCATCAGTGCCACCGGGACAAACAATCAGCCCCAGCATTTT. This sequence encodes CAISATGTNNQPQHF.

The chain recombines TRBV5-1 with TRBJ1-5; D unclear. The CDR3 loop spans 15 amino acids. Trimming took 0 bases from V and 0 from J, leaving 7 bases between them. Germline V gives CDR1 SGHRS, CDR2 YFSETQ. The CDR3 DNA is TGCGCCAGCAGCTTGGCGGGGAATAGCAATCAGCCCCAGCATTTT. Its protein product is CASSLAGNSNQPQHF.

V and J are TRBV2 and TRBJ1-1; 7 bases are a match to TRBD1. With V trimmed by 6 bases and J by 9 bases, 4 bases remained unmatched. This CDR3 is built from 11 residues. CDR1 and CDR2 from the germline V gene are SNHLY and FYNNEI. CDR3 in DNA: TGTGCCAGCAGAGGACAGGAAAAAGCTTTCTTT. It encodes CASRGQEKAFF.

The chain joins TRBV9 to TRBJ1-4, with a possible D match to TRBD1 (5 bases). The CDR3 runs 15 residues. Germline V gene lookup returns CDR1 SGDLS and CDR2 YYNGEE. The ends were cut back, 0 bases at V and 7 bases at J, with 13 bases in the middle. CDR3 bases: TGTGCCAGCAGCGTAGACAGGATGGGGGGTGAAAAACTGTTTTTT. It specifies CASSVDRMGGEKLFF.

The chain has TRBV7-9 and TRBJ2-5, with a tentative D call TRBD2 (5 bases). The CDR3 loop spans 14 amino acids. Trimming removed 5 bases at V and 5 bases at J, with 15 bases between. In germline, CDR1 is SEHNR, CDR2 FQNEAQ (reference sequence). The CDR3 DNA reads as TGTGCCAGCAGCCCCCGGGGTATGGGGGAGACCCAGTACTTC. It specifies CASSPRGMGETQYF.

V usage is TRBV9 and J usage is TRBJ1-1, with D uncertain. This CDR3 contains 13 residues. In germline, CDR1 is SGDLS, CDR2 YYNGEE. V lost 7 bases and J 1 base, leaving 11 bases between the germline ends. The CDR3 DNA follows: TGTGCCAGCGTGGCCGTGGAGAACACTGAAGCTTTCTTT. Translated, it gives CASVAVENTEAFF.

V and J are TRBV4-3 and TRBJ1-1; 9 bases align to TRBD1. The CDR3 runs 15 residues. The V gene end was trimmed by 3 bases and the J gene end by 5 bases; junction bases not matched to a gene: 7. The germline V gene encodes CDR1 LGHNA and CDR2 YSLEER. CDR3 nucleotide sequence: TGCGCCAGCAGCCAGGCCTACAGGGGGCGAACTGAAGCTTTCTTT. Its protein product is CASSQAYRGRTEAFF.

The chain links TRBV5-1 to TRBJ1-2, with 7 positions matching TRBD1. The CDR3 is 14 residues long. Unmatched junction bases numbered 7, after V lost 2 bases and J lost 6 bases. Germline V gives CDR1 SGHRS, CDR2 YFSETQ. CDR3 sequence: CASSFRQGDNGYTF. CDR3 sequence (DNA): TGCGCCAGCAGCTTCAGACAGGGCGACAATGGCTACACCTTC.

This clone was counted between two and nine times. The V call is TRBV29-1, the J call TRBJ2-5, with 9 bases that match TRBD1. The V gene's germline CDR1 is SQVTM and CDR2 ANQGSEA. The CDR3 contains 15 residues. Losses at the gene ends were 7 bases for V and 5 bases for J; bases not matched to a gene: 14. In DNA, the CDR3 is TGCAGCGGCGCCGGAGGGGGACAGGGCCTGGAGACCCAGTACTTC. Amino acid sequence: CSGAGGGQGLETQYF.

This sequence joins TRBV7-9 and TRBJ2-7, with D possibly being TRBD1 or TRBD2 (5 bases each). CDR3 length equals 15 residues. Germline CDR1 reads SEHNR; CDR2 reads FQNEAQ (reference sequence). Trimming took 1 base from V and 0 from J, leaving 10 bases between them. Here the CDR3 reads CASSLGTGRSYEQYF. CDR3 nucleotides: TGTGCCAGCAGCTTAGGAACGGGACGCTCCTACGAGCAGTACTTC.

This rearrangement joins TRBV7-2 to TRBJ2-3; 11 bases agree with TRBD2. The CDR3 covers 17 residues. The germline CDR1 and CDR2 sequences are SGHTA and FQGNSA. V dropped 6 bases and J dropped 2; count of bases not matched to a gene: 10. The DNA of the CDR3 is TGTGCCAGCAGTCGGGCAAGGGGACTAGCGGCCACAGATACGCAGTATTTT. It translates to CASSRARGLAATDTQYF.

The V call is TRBV19, the J call TRBJ1-4, with D tentatively TRBD1 (5 bases). The CDR3 spans 15 residues. Germline V gene sequence: CDR1 LNHDA, CDR2 SQIVND (reference sequence). Between the trimmed V and J ends, which lost 0 bases and 8 bases, there was a span of 13 bases. CDR3 sequence: CASSIEGRRGEKLFF. The CDR3 DNA sequence: TGTGCCAGTAGTATAGAAGGGCGGAGGGGAGAAAAACTGTTTTTT.